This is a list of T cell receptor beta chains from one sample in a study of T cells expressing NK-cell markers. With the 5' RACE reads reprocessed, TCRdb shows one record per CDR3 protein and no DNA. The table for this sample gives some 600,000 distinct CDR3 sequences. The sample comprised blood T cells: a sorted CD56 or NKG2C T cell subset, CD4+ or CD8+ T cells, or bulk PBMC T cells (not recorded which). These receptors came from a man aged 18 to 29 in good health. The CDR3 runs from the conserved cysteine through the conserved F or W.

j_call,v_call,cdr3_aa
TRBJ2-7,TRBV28,CASSWATSGTSYEQYF
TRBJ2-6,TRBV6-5,CASSYSRGRAGANVLTF
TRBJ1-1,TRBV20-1,CSARDLGVQWTEAFF
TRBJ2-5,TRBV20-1,CSARDLRDQETQYF
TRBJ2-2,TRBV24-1,CATSGLPGHGTNTGELFF
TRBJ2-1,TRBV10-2,CATGDRDNEQFF
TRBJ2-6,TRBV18,CASSPAYAGANVLTF
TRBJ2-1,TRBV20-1,CSARGTSSYNEQFF
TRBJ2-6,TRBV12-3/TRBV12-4,CASTFGQAISGANVLTF
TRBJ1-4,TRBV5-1,CASSLDAPATNEKLFF
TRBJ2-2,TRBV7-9,CASSLGAGDNGELFF
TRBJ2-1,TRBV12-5,CASAYIGAGEQFF
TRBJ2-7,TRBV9,CASSGSGAGGYEQYF
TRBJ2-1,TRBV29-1,CSVPGGAEWNEQFF
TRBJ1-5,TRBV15,CATSNRAKGNQPQHF
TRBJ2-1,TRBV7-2,CASSRYNEQFF
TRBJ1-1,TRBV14,CASSHFNRGEAFF
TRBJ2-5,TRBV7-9,CASSLGFRQGDETQYF
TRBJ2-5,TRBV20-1,CSAGSWEETQYF
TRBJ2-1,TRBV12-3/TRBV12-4,CASSFAGASNEQFF
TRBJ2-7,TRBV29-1,CSVAASGGYEQYF
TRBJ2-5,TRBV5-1,CASSRQTSGGRETQYF
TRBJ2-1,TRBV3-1,CASSQGLAGGLVYNEQFF
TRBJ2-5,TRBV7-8,CASSLQQGIGETQYF
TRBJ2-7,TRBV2,CACLGGDYEQYF
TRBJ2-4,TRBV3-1,CASSQDVAGITDF
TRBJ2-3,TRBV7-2,CASSQGTDTQYF
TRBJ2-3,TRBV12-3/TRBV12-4,CASNLGQGQNTQYF
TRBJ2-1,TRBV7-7,CASSRGLALFF
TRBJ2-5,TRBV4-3,CASSRVGLQETQYF